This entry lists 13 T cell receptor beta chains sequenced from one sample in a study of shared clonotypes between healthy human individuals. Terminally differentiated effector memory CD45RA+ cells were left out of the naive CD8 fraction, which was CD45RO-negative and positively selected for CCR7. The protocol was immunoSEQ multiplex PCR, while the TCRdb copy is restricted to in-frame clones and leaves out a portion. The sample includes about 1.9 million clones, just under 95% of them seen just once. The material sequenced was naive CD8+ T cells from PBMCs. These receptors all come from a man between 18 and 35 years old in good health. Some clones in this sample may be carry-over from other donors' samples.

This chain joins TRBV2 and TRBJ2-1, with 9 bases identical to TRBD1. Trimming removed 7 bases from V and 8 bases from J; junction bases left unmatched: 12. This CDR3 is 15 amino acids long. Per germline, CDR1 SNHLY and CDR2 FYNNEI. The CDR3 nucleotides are TGTGCCAGCACCCTGAACAGGGGGCGATGGGATGAGCAGTTCTTC. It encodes CASTLNRGRWDEQFF.

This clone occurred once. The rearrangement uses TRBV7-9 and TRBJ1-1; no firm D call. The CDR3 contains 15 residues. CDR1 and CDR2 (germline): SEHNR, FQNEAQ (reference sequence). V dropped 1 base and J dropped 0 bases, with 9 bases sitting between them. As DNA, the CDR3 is TGTGCCAGCAGCTTAGTCGCAGCAATGAACACTGAAGCTTTCTTT. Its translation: CASSLVAAMNTEAFF.

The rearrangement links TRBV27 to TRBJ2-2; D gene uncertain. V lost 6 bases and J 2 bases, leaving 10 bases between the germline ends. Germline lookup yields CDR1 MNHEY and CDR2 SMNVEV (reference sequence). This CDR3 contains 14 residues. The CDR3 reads CASSPTLNTGELFF. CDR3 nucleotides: TGTGCCAGCAGCCCCACTCTCAACACCGGGGAGCTGTTTTTT.

The CDR3 DNA reads TGTGCCAGCAGCCCGGACGGGAGCTCTGGAAACACCATATATTTT. This codes for CASSPDGSSGNTIYF. The rearrangement joins TRBV9 to TRBJ1-3; D gene ambiguous. Germline V lookup: CDR1 SGDLS, CDR2 YYNGEE. The ends were cut back, 4 bases at V and 0 bases at J, with 11 bases in the middle. The CDR3 contains 15 residues.

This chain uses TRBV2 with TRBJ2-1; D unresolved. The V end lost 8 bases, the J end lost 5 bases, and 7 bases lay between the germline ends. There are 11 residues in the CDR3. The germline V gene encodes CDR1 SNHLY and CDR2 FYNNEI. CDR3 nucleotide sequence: TGTGCCAGCCACATCCACAATGAGCAGTTCTTC. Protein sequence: CASHIHNEQFF.

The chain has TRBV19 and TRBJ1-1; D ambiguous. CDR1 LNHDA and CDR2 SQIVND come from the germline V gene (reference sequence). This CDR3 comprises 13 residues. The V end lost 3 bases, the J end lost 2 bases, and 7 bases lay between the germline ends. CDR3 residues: CASSMMTNTEAFF. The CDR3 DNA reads TGTGCCAGTAGTATGATGACAAACACTGAAGCTTTCTTT.

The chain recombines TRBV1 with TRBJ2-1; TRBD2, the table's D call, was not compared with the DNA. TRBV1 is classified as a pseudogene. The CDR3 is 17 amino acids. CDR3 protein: CTSSQAKGLSSYNEQFF. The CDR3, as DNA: TGCACCAGCAGCCAGGCGAAAGGACTGAGCTCCTACAATGAGCAGTTCTTC.

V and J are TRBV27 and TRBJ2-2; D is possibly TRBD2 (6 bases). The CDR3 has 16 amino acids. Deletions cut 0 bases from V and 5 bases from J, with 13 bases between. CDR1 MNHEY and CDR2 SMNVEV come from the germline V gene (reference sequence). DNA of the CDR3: TGTGCCAGCAGTTTATCCCCTACGGGAGCTACCGGGGAGCTGTTTTTT. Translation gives CASSLSPTGATGELFF.

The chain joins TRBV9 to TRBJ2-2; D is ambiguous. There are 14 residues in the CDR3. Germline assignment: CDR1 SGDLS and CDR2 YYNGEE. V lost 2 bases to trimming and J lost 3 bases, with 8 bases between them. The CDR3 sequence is CASSVVADTGELFF. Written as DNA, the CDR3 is TGTGCCAGCAGCGTCGTAGCAGACACCGGGGAGCTGTTTTTT.

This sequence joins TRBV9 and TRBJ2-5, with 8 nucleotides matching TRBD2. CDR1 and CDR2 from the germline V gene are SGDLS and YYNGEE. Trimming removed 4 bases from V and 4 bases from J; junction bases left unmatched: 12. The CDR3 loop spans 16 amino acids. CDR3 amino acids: CASSTRTSGSPETQYF. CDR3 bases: TGTGCCAGCAGCACCAGGACCAGCGGGAGTCCAGAGACCCAGTACTTC.

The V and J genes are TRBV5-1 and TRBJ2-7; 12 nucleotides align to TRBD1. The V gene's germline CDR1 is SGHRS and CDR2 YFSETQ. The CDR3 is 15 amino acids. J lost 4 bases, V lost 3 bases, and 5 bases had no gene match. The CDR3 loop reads CASSSGQGAKYEQYF. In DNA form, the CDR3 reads TGCGCCAGCAGCTCGGGACAGGGGGCCAAATACGAGCAGTACTTC.

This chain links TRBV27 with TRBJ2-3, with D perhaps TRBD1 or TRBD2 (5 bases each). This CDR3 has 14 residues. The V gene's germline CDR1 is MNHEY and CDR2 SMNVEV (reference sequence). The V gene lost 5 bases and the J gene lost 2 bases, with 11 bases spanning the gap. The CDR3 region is CASSPRDVTDTQYF. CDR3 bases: TGTGCCAGCAGTCCACGGGACGTCACAGATACGCAGTATTTT.

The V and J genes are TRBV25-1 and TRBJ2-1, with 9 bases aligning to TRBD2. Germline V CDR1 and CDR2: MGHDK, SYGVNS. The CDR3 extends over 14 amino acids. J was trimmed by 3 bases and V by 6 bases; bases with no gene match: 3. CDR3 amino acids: CASSGTSLYNEQFF. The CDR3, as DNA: TGTGCCAGCAGCGGGACTAGCCTCTACAATGAGCAGTTCTTC.